The 21 T cell receptor beta chains below all came from one sample that was sequenced in a study of blood T cell repertoires in COVID-19. Libraries were prepared by immunoSEQ multiplex PCR; TCRdb keeps only in-frame clonotypes and omits some of them. Of some 350,000 clones in the sample, 88% are singletons; the top ten hold 5%. Input material: PBMCs or T cells enriched from blood (not recorded which). All receptors come from a man aged 25 to 40 who had recovered from COVID-19.

The rearrangement uses TRBV9 and TRBJ2-3; the D is unclear. CDR1 is SGDLS, CDR2 YYNGEE, per germline. The V and J ends lost 0 bases and 2 bases respectively, with 10 bases between them. The CDR3 consists of 15 residues. Written as DNA, the CDR3 is TGTGCCAGCAGCGTAGAAGCTATAGTCACAGATACGCAGTATTTT. This translates into CASSVEAIVTDTQYF.

The chain carries TRBV5-4 and TRBJ1-1; a possible D gene is TRBD1 (6 bases). CDR3 length: 14 residues. The germline gives CDR1 SGHNT, CDR2 YYREEE (reference sequence). V shed 0 bases and J shed 7 bases, with 13 bases lying between them. The CDR3 nucleotides are TGTGCCAGCAGCTTGGGGGGGCGGCCCGATGAAGCTTTCTTT. Translation gives CASSLGGRPDEAFF.

V and J are TRBV27 and TRBJ2-1, with 11 nucleotides matching TRBD1. Germline CDR1 and CDR2: MNHEY and SMNVEV (reference sequence). J lost 3 bases, V lost 7 bases, and 5 bases had no gene match. The CDR3 covers 15 residues. The CDR3 is CASTVGTGGYNEQFF. The CDR3 DNA sequence: TGTGCCAGCACCGTGGGGACAGGGGGCTACAATGAGCAGTTCTTC.

V and J are TRBV2 and TRBJ1-3; tentative D call: TRBD1 (5 bases). The CDR3 is 13 amino acids. Between the trimmed V and J ends, which lost 11 bases and 1 base, there was a span of 12 bases. Germline lookup yields CDR1 SNHLY and CDR2 FYNNEI. The CDR3 loop reads CAGQQDSGNTIYF. The CDR3 nucleotides are TGTGCCGGACAACAGGATTCTGGAAACACCATATATTTT.

The chain employs TRBV5-1 and TRBJ2-5; no reliable D call. CDR1 is SGHRS, CDR2 YFSETQ, per germline. Trimming took 4 bases from V and 3 from J, leaving 10 bases between them. The CDR3 consists of 13 residues. CDR3 residues: CASSPVVEETQYF. CDR3 in DNA: TGCGCCAGCAGCCCCGTAGTGGAAGAGACCCAGTACTTC.

This clone came up once. The chain couples TRBV28 to TRBJ1-5; a weak D match, TRBD1 (5 bases). This CDR3 spans 17 amino acids. Germline CDR1 reads MDHEN; CDR2 reads SYDVKM. Trimming took off 2 bases at V and 0 bases at J, with 14 bases between the two ends. The CDR3, as DNA: TGTGCCAGCAGTTTAGGAGGGGCGGGCTATAGCAATCAGCCCCAGCATTTT. Translated, it gives CASSLGGAGYSNQPQHF.

This clone has just one count. The rearrangement joins TRBV21-1 to TRBJ2-2; the listed D gene, TRBD2, was not tested against the DNA. TRBV21-1 is given as a pseudogene. This CDR3 has 17 amino acids. The CDR3 DNA reads as TGTGCCAGCTCTCTTGCGGGGGTAAGGCCGGTTACCGGGGAGCTGTTTTTT. Its protein is CASSLAGVRPVTGELFF.

The rearrangement links TRBV7-9 to TRBJ2-4; TRBD1 aligns across 8 bases. CDR3 length equals 15 residues. V was clipped by 4 bases and J by 4 bases; unmatched bases: 6. Germline CDR1 is SEHNR and CDR2 is FQNEAQ (reference sequence). CDR3 sequence reads: CASSSGGRGKNIQYF. Written as DNA, the CDR3 is TGTGCCAGCAGCTCAGGGGGCAGGGGGAAAAACATTCAGTACTTC.

The chain joins TRBV5-1 to TRBJ2-1; the match to TRBD2 covers 8 bases. Germline lookup yields CDR1 SGHRS and CDR2 YFSETQ. V was pared by 4 bases and J by 8 bases, with 11 bases of the junction left unmatched. The CDR3 is 15 residues long. CDR3 DNA: TGCGCCAGCAGCGGGACTAGTCCCAGGTTGGATGAGCAGTTCTTC. As protein: CASSGTSPRLDEQFF.

The chain is built from TRBV19 and TRBJ2-3; 8 bases are a match to TRBD1. The CDR3 runs to 15 residues. V was pared by 7 bases and J by 0 bases, with 6 bases of the junction left unmatched. Germline CDR1 and CDR2: LNHDA and SQIVND (reference sequence). CDR3 in DNA: TGTGCCAGTACCGACAGGGGCCCTAGCACAGATACGCAGTATTTT. Translated, it gives CASTDRGPSTDTQYF.

The CDR3 loop is CASKDRETDTQYF. CDR3 in DNA: TGTGCCAGTAAAGACAGGGAAACAGATACGCAGTATTTT. V and J are TRBV19 and TRBJ2-3, with TRBD1 identical over 7 bases. Germline CDR1 reads LNHDA; CDR2 reads SQIVND (reference sequence). V was pared by 7 bases and J by 3 bases, with 4 bases of the junction left unmatched. The CDR3 is made up of 13 amino acids.

In this sample, this clone turned up once. This chain joins TRBV30 and TRBJ1-5, with 8 positions matching TRBD1. The CDR3 is 12 residues long. Germline V gene sequence: CDR1 GTSNPN, CDR2 SVGIG (reference sequence). With 1 base clipped from V and 10 bases from J, the junction kept 3 bases outside the gene matches. The CDR3 DNA sequence: TGTGCCTGGAGTGGACAGGGGACACCCCAGCATTTT. Encoded protein: CAWSGQGTPQHF.

The chain links TRBV29-1 to TRBJ1-1, with D possibly being TRBD1 (6 bases). Germline CDR1 and CDR2: SQVTM and ANQGSEA. The CDR3 consists of 14 residues. Trimming took 6 bases from V and 2 from J, leaving 16 bases between them. The CDR3 DNA reads as TGCAGCGTCGGACAGCGCTTATCAAACACTGAAGCTTTCTTT. As protein: CSVGQRLSNTEAFF. Together with reference TRBV29-1 and TRBJ1-1, the CDR3 gives the full variable domain: SAVISQKPSRDICQRGTSLTIQCQVDSQVTMMFWYRQQPGQSLTLIATANQGSEATYESGFVIDKFPISRPNLTFSTLTVSNMSPEDSSIYLCSVGQRLSNTEAFFGQGTRLTVV.

The gene calls are TRBV7-9 and TRBJ1-5; 7 nucleotides line up with TRBD1. The CDR3 is 19 amino acids. Germline trimming cut 1 base from V and 4 bases from J; bases unmatched to any gene: 16. Germline CDR1 reads SEHNR; CDR2 reads FQNEAQ (reference sequence). CDR3 protein: CASSLGKLPSTGLNQPQHF. The CDR3 coding sequence is TGTGCCAGCAGCTTAGGGAAGCTCCCGTCGACAGGGTTAAATCAGCCCCAGCATTTT.

The V gene is TRBV19, the J gene TRBJ1-1; 7 bases map to TRBD1. V shed 3 bases and J 5 bases; nucleotides not matched to a gene: 3. CDR1 and CDR2 (germline): LNHDA, SQIVND (reference sequence). The CDR3 extends over 13 amino acids. The CDR3 protein is CASSIDRVTEAFF. CDR3 DNA: TGTGCCAGTAGTATCGACAGGGTTACTGAAGCTTTCTTT.

The chain is built from TRBV9 and TRBJ2-1; TRBD1 is a possible D gene (5 bases). Between the trimmed V and J ends, which lost 0 bases and 4 bases, there was a span of 8 bases. The germline CDR1 and CDR2 sequences are SGDLS and YYNGEE. This CDR3 region has 14 residues. The CDR3 DNA sequence: TGTGCCAGCAGCGTAGGGGGCCGGTACAATGAGCAGTTCTTC. As protein: CASSVGGRYNEQFF.

V gene TRBV12-3 or TRBV12-4 combines with J gene TRBJ2-2; D gene ambiguous. Trimming stripped 7 bases from V and 5 bases from J, with 11 bases between. The CDR3 consists of 13 residues. CDR3 bases: TGTGCCAGCACGCAGGTTCAGACCGGGGAGCTGTTTTTT. This sequence encodes CASTQVQTGELFF.

The chain recombines TRBV7-6 with TRBJ2-1, with 10 bases aligning to TRBD2. CDR1 SGHVS and CDR2 FNYEAQ come from the germline V gene. Germline trimming cut 1 base from V and 3 bases from J; bases unmatched to any gene: 3. The CDR3 totals 16 residues. The CDR3: CASSLGLAGVYNEQFF. The CDR3 DNA reads TGTGCCAGCAGCTTAGGGCTAGCGGGGGTCTACAATGAGCAGTTCTTC.

V gene TRBV5-1 combines with J gene TRBJ1-1; maybe TRBD1 (5 bases). Germline CDR1 SGHRS, CDR2 YFSETQ. V lost 0 bases to trimming and J lost 3 bases, with 9 bases between them. The CDR3 is 14 amino acids. As DNA, the CDR3 is TGCGCCAGCAGCTTGGCCAGGGTGGACACTGAAGCTTTCTTT. Its translation: CASSLARVDTEAFF.

As DNA, the CDR3 is TGCGCCAGCAGCCTAAGACAGGCCCAAGAGACCCAGTACTTC. It yields the protein CASSLRQAQETQYF. This sequence joins TRBV4-1 and TRBJ2-5; possibly TRBD1 for D (6 bases). The germline gives CDR1 MGHRA, CDR2 YSYEKL. V lost 4 bases and J 1 base, leaving 10 bases between the germline ends. This CDR3 is built from 14 residues.

This chain links TRBV3-1 (or the pseudogene TRBV3-2) with TRBJ2-2, with a weak D call TRBD1 (6 bases). The CDR3 loop spans 15 amino acids. Trimming stripped 4 bases from V and 2 bases from J, with 11 bases between. The V gene's germline CDR1 is LGHDT and CDR2 YNNKEL (reference sequence). The CDR3 reads CASSPLGHNTGELFF. As DNA, the CDR3 is TGTGCCAGCAGCCCCTTGGGACACAACACCGGGGAGCTGTTTTTT.